Given below is one TCR beta chain in context. Trimming took 5 bases from V and 4 from J, leaving 10 bases between them. This CDR3 region has 13 residues. Germline V gene data show CDR1 as SGHRS and CDR2 as YFSETQ. This record belongs to a study of blood T cell repertoires in COVID-19. Study at large: Acute and convalescent COVID-19 specimens originated in the United States, Italy and Spain. T cells, B-cell-depleted T cells, or PBMCs provided the cDNA or gDNA that served as material.

Per the original data handling: Amplification of reference gene primers was used by the study to estimate nucleated cell counts. TCRdb's table, derived via immunoSEQ multiplex PCR, lists solely in-frame clones and lacks some. V and J calls plus clone size are reproduced from that table; the DNA served to infer D and trimming. The table shows roughly 84,000 clones, with approximately 86% occurring only once. This rearrangement joins TRBV5-1 to TRBJ2-4; no clear D. The clonotype comes from an elderly man with active or convalescent COVID-19. The sample comprised peripheral blood. CDR3 DNA: TGCGCCAGCAGTAGCCTCGAAAAAAACATTCAGTACTTC. Its protein is CASSSLEKNIQYF.